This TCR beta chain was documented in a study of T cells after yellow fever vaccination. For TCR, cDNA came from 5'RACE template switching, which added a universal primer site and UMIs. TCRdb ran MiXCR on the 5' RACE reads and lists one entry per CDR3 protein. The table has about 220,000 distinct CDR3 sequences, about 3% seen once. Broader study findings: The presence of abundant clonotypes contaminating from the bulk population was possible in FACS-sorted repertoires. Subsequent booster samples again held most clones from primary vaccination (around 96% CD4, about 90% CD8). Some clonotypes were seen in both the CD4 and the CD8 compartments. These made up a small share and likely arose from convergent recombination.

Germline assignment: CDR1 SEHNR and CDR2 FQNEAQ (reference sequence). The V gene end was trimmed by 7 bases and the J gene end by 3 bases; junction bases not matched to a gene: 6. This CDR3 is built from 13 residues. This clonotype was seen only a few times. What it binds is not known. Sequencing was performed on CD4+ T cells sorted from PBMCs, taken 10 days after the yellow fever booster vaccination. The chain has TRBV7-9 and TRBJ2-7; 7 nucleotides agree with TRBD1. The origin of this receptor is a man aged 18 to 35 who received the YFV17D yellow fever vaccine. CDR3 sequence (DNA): TGTGCCAGCATGAACAGGGGCTACTACGAGCAGTACTTC. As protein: CASMNRGYYEQYF. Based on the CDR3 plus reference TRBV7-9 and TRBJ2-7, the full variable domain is DTGVSQNPRHKITKRGQNVTFRCDPISEHNRLYWYRQTLGQGPEFLTYFQNEAQLEKSRLLSDRFSAERPKGSFSTLEIQRTEQGDSAMYLCASMNRGYYEQYFGPGTRLTVT.